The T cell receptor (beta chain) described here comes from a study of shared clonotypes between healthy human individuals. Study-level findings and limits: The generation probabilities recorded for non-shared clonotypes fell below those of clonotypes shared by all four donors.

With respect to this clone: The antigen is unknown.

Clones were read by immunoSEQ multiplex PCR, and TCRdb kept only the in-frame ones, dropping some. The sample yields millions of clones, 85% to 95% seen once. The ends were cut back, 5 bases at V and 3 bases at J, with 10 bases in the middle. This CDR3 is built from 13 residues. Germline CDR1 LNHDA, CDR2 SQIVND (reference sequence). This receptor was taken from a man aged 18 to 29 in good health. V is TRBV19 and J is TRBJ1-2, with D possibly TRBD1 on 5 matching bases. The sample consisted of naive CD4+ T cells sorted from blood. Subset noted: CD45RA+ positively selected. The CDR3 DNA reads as TGTGCCAGTAGTCACGGACACTACTATGGCTACACCTTC. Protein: CASSHGHYYGYTF. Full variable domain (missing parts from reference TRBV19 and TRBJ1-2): DGGITQSPKYLFRKEGQNVTLSCEQNLNHDAMYWYRQDPGQGLRLIYYSQIVNDFQKGDIAEGYSVSREKKESFPLTVTSAQKNPTAFYLCASSHGHYYGYTFGSGTRLTVV.